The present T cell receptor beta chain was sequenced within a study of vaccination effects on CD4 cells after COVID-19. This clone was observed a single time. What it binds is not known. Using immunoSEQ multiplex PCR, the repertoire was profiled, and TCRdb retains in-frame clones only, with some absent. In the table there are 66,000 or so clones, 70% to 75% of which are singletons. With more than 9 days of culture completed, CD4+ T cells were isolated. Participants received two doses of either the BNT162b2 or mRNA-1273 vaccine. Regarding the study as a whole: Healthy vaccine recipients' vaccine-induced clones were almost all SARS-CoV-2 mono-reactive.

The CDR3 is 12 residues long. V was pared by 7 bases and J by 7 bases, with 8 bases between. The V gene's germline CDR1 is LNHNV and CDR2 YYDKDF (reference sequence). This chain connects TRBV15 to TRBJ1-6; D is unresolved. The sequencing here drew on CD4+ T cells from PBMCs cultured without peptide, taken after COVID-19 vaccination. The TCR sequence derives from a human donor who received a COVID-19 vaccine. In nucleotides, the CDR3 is TGTGCCACCACGACCGAGAATTCACCCCTCCACTTT. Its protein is CATTTENSPLHF.